This entry lists 15 T cell receptor beta chains sequenced from one sample in a study of regulatory T cells in long-lasting Graves disease. HTBI primers from iRepertoire and Arm-PCR of CDR3 regions yielded the TCR beta libraries. Each CDR3 protein gets one entry after TCRdb re-called the multiplex PCR reads with MiXCR. This repertoire shows 600,000 to 650,000 distinct CDR3 sequences, under 20% found once; its top ten account for 18%. This sample's time point: newly diagnosed GD, antithyroid drugs for less than 3 months. Extracted RNA from PBMCs served as the source of the TCR library. These data were also filed under a second study, of T cells in Graves' hyperthyroidism and ophthalmopathy.

The sample was peripheral blood mononuclear cells (PBMCs), taken at new diagnosis, from a patient treated with antithyroid drugs. These TCRs come from a woman aged 25 to 39 with Graves disease.

The table lists this clonotype with a few counts. The chain links TRBV30 to TRBJ2-1; weak D call: TRBD2 (6 bases). Trimming removed 5 bases at V and 6 bases at J, with 17 bases between. This CDR3 spans 14 amino acids. CDR1 and CDR2 (germline): GTSNPN, SVGIG (reference sequence). CDR3: CAWGRGNQFNEQFF. CDR3 nucleotide sequence: TGTGCCTGGGGTCGCGGGAACCAATTCAATGAGCAGTTCTTC.

The chain uses TRBV28 and TRBJ2-7, with 11 positions matching TRBD2. Losses at the gene ends were 2 bases for V and 2 bases for J; bases not matched to a gene: 5. Germline CDR1 reads MDHEN; CDR2 reads SYDVKM. The CDR3 covers 16 residues. The CDR3 bases are TGTGCCAGCAGTTTAAGGGTTAGCGGGAGGGCCTACGAGCAGTACTTC. Residues: CASSLRVSGRAYEQYF.

This clonotype was observed a handful of times. The chain carries TRBV6-1 and TRBJ2-5; TRBD2 agrees at 9 bases. CDR3 length: 15 residues. Germline V gene lookup returns CDR1 MNHNS and CDR2 SASEGT. V lost 6 bases to trimming and J lost 7 bases; unmatched junction nucleotides: 12. The CDR3 DNA follows: TGTGCCAGCAGACCCAGACTAGCGGCCTCTGGGACCCAGTACTTC. It is translated as CASRPRLAASGTQYF.

Details on this clonotype: One base away lies a much larger clone, so this may be a sequencing read error. This sequence joins TRBV19 and TRBJ1-5; TRBD1 agrees at 8 bases. Germline V CDR1 and CDR2: LNHDA, SQIVND (reference sequence). There are 14 residues in the CDR3. The CDR3, as DNA: TGTGCCAGTAGCCTGACAGGGGAAGGTCAGCCCCGGCATTTT. Translation: CASSLTGEGQPRHF.

The chain is built from TRBV10-3 and TRBJ2-7; D possibly uses TRBD1 or TRBD2 (5 bases each). V was clipped by 3 bases and J by 4 bases, with 13 bases between them. Germline V gene lookup returns CDR1 ENHRY and CDR2 SYGVKD. The CDR3 contains 14 residues. DNA for the CDR3: TGTGCCATCAGTGACCCTCGGGACCTTTACGAGCAGTACTTC. Residues: CAISDPRDLYEQYF.

This clonotype was observed many times. V and J are TRBV28 and TRBJ1-2; possible D gene TRBD1, 6 bases. Germline lookup yields CDR1 MDHEN and CDR2 SYDVKM. The V and J ends lost 6 bases and 7 bases respectively, with 15 bases between them. This CDR3 comprises 13 residues. CDR3 protein: CASRNIGGLGYTF. CDR3 DNA sequence: TGTGCCAGCAGAAACATAGGGGGTCTTGGCTACACCTTC.

This clonotype occurred a few times. The rearrangement uses TRBV9 and TRBJ1-2; TRBD1 matches 9 bases. V shed 3 bases and J 5 bases; nucleotides not matched to a gene: 2. Germline V gives CDR1 SGDLS, CDR2 YYNGEE. CDR3 size: 13 residues. The CDR3 DNA is TGTGCCAGCAGCGAAGACAGGGGGTATGGCTACACCTTC. Translation: CASSEDRGYGYTF.

This clonotype came up many times. The CDR3 DNA reads as TGCGCCAGCAGCTCCCGGGCCCCAAACCACGAGCAGTACTTC. Protein sequence: CASSSRAPNHEQYF. This chain joins TRBV5-1 and TRBJ2-7; D is uncertain. Germline-derived CDR1 and CDR2 are SGHRS and YFSETQ. V was trimmed by 3 bases and J by 5 bases, leaving 15 bases between them. CDR3 length equals 14 residues.

This clonotype has a count of ten or more. The V gene is TRBV20-1, the J gene TRBJ1-5; D is possibly TRBD1 (6 bases). CDR1 and CDR2 from the germline V gene are DFQATT and SNEGSKA (reference sequence). The germline V and J ends were trimmed by 6 bases and 9 bases, with 18 bases remaining between them. The CDR3 spans 13 residues. CDR3 DNA: TGCAGTGCCAGCGGTGCAGGGGTGCTGCCCCAGCATTTT. Protein sequence: CSASGAGVLPQHF.

CDR3: CASSPLNSNEQFF. The CDR3 DNA sequence: TGTGCCAGCTCACCACTCAACAGCAATGAGCAGTTCTTC. This sequence joins TRBV18 and TRBJ2-1; D not resolved. The V gene's germline CDR1 is KGHSH and CDR2 LQKENI. This CDR3 contains 13 residues. V was shortened by 1 base and J by 6 bases, with 7 bases between the two germline ends.

This clonotype was detected only a few times. The rearrangement joins TRBV9 to TRBJ1-1, with TRBD1 as a possible D gene (6 bases). Looked up from germline, CDR1 is SGDLS and CDR2 is YYNGEE. Trimming cost V 4 bases and J 4 bases, with 17 bases left between them. This CDR3 has 15 residues. The CDR3 is CASSQGGGRGTEAFF. CDR3 DNA sequence: TGTGCCAGCAGCCAAGGGGGGGGCCGGGGCACTGAAGCTTTCTTT. Based on the CDR3 plus reference TRBV9 and TRBJ1-1, the full variable domain is DSGVTQTPKHLITATGQRVTLRCSPRSGDLSVYWYQQSLDQGLQFLIQYYNGEERAKGNILERFSAQQFPDLHSELNLSSLELGDSALYFCASSQGGGRGTEAFFGQGTRLTVV.

This clonotype came up a few times. The chain combines TRBV19 with TRBJ2-1; D uncertain. V was shortened by 8 bases and J by 6 bases, with 8 bases between the two germline ends. The CDR3 spans 11 residues. Per germline, CDR1 LNHDA and CDR2 SQIVND (reference sequence). The CDR3 region is CASAFSNEQFF. The CDR3 DNA is TGTGCCAGTGCCTTCAGCAATGAGCAGTTCTTC.

The V and J genes are TRBV6-2 or TRBV6-3 and TRBJ2-5; 8 nucleotides align to TRBD2. Per germline, CDR1 MNHEY and CDR2 SVGEGT. CDR3 length: 15 amino acids. After removal of 5 bases from V and 4 bases from J, the junction contained 9 bases not matched to a gene. The CDR3 reads CASSGLAGGLETQYF. The CDR3, as DNA: TGTGCCAGCAGTGGTCTGGCGGGAGGCCTAGAGACCCAGTACTTC.

This chain uses TRBV3-1 with TRBJ1-1, with D unresolved. Germline lookup yields CDR1 LGHDT and CDR2 YNNKEL (reference sequence). The V gene lost 3 bases and the J gene lost 4 bases, with 9 bases spanning the gap. The CDR3 contains 13 residues. Written as DNA, the CDR3 is TGTGCCAGCAGCCAGGGAGTTAGCACTGAAGCTTTCTTT. Protein: CASSQGVSTEAFF. The entire variable domain, with the rest obtained from reference TRBV3-1 and TRBJ1-1, is as follows: DTAVSQTPKYLVTQMGNDKSIKCEQNLGHDTMYWYKQDSKKFLKIMFSYNNKELIINETVPNRFSPKSPDKAHLNLHINSLELGDSAVYFCASSQGVSTEAFFGQGTRLTVV.

This clonotype came up a few times. The genes are TRBV5-4 and TRBJ1-6, with D unresolved. Trimming took 2 bases from V and 9 from J, leaving 15 bases between them. Germline-derived CDR1 and CDR2 are SGHNT and YYREEE (reference sequence). The CDR3 covers 15 residues. CDR3 DNA sequence: TGTGCCAGCAGCTTTGGAACCTGGGAGCGTTCACCCCTCCACTTT. It codes for CASSFGTWERSPLHF.